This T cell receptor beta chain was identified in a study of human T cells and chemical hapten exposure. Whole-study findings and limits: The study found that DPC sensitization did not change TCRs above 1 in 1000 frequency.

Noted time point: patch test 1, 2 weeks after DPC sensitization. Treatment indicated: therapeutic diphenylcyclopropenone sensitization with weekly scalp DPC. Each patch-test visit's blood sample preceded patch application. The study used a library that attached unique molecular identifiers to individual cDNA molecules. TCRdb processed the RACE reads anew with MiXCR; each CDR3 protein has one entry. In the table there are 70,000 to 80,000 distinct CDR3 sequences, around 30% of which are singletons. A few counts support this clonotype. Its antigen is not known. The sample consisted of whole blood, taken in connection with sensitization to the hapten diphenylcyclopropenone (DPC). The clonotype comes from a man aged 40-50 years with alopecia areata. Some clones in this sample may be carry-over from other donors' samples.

CDR3 sequence (DNA): TGCAGTGCTGAGAGGTCCGGGAGTGGCACAGATACGCAGTATTTT. Translation gives CSAERSGSGTDTQYF. The chain employs TRBV20-1 and TRBJ2-3; perhaps TRBD2 as D (6 bases). CDR3 length: 15 residues. V was trimmed by 5 bases and J by 1 base, leaving 16 bases between them. Germline V CDR1 and CDR2: DFQATT, SNEGSKA (reference sequence).